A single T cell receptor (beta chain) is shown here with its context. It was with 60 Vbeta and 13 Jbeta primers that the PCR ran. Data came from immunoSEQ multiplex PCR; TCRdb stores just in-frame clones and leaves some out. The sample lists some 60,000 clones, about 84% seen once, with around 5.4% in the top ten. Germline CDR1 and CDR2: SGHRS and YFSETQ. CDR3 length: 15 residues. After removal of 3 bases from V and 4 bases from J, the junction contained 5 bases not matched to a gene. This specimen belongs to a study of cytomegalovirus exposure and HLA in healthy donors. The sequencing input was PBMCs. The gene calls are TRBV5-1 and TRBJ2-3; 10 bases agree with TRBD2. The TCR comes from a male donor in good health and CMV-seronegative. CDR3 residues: CASSSGTSVPDTQYF. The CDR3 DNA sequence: TGCGCCAGCAGCTCTGGGACTAGCGTACCAGATACGCAGTATTTT.